This T cell receptor (beta chain) was profiled in a study of Graves' ophthalmopathy and Graves' hyperthyroidism. Regarding the study as a whole: Sensitivity of roughly 64% and specificity of 72.22% were achieved by the model that predicted ophthalmopathy progression.

Notes on this clonotype: What it recognizes is unknown.

Reliance was placed on clinical symptoms, serum thyroxine, TRAb, thyroid ultrasound and orbital computed tomography for diagnosis. TCR beta CDR3 regions were amplified from RNA transcripts. An initial RT-PCR round employing HTBI primers preceded a second-round multiplex PCR. From the multiplex PCR reads, TCRdb called clonotypes with MiXCR, one entry per CDR3 protein. Seen here are under 350,000 distinct CDR3 sequences, 15% to 20% observed once, and the top ten hold 9% to 15%. Trimming at V came to 6 bases and at J to 2 bases, leaving 11 bases not matched to a gene. CDR1 and CDR2 (germline): SGHDT, YYEEEE. This CDR3 contains 15 residues.

The sequenced sample consisted of peripheral blood. This chain uses TRBV5-6 with TRBJ2-7, with 7 positions matching TRBD1. This clonotype was sampled from an adult man with Graves' ophthalmopathy. The CDR3 DNA reads TGTGCCAGCACCCTGATGGACAGGCCTACCTACGAGCAGTACTTC. Amino acid sequence: CASTLMDRPTYEQYF.